This T cell receptor beta chain appears in the sequencing data of a study of cytomegalovirus exposure and HLA in healthy donors. In the study overall: In terms of ancestry, the Caucasian-associated cluster contained about 81% of the roughly 400 genotyped donors.

The PCR had 60 Vbeta and 13 Jbeta primers. Profiling relied on immunoSEQ multiplex PCR, and the TCRdb table lists in-frame clones only, not all of them. Of over 150,000 clones listed, approximately 85% were seen once; the top ten hold 1.5% to 1.7%. Germline V gene sequence: CDR1 SGHTA, CDR2 FQGNSA. V dropped 5 bases and J dropped 2 bases, with 15 bases sitting between them. This CDR3 spans 15 amino acids. This clone turned up a few times. Its target is not known. The donors were healthy bone marrow donors. Study observations and caveats: Exclusion as indistinguishable affected some V segments, including TRBV6-2 and TRBV6-3.

The sequenced material came from PBMCs. This clonotype originated in a girl between 5 and 17 years old in good health and CMV-seropositive. The genes are TRBV7-2 and TRBJ1-2; possibly TRBD1 for D (5 bases). The CDR3 bases are TGTGCCAGCAGCCCACGCCGCGGGGGGAACTATGGCTACACCTTC. This translates into CASSPRRGGNYGYTF.